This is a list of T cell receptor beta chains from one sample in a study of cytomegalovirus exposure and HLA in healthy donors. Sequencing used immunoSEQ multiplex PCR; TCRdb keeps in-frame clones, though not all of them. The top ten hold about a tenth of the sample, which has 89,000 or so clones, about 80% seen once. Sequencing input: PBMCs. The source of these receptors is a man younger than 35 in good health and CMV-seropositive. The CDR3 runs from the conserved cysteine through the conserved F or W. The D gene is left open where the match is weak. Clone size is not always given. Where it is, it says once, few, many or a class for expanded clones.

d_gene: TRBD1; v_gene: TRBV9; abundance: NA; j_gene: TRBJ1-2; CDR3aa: CASSVDRGGYTF; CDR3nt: TGTGCCAGCAGCGTAGACAGGGGTGGCTACACCTTC
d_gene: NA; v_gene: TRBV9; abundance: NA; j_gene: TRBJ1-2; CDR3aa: CASSSRPQTGPIYGYTF; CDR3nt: TGTGCCAGCAGCTCTCGACCTCAGACAGGCCCTATCTATGGCTACACCTTC
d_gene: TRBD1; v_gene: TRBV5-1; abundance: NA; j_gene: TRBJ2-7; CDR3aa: CASSWDRNKVDEQYF; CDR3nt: TGCGCCAGCAGCTGGGACAGGAACAAAGTGGACGAGCAGTACTTC
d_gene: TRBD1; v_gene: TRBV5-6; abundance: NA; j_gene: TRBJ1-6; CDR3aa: CASSSHDRQGTGSPLHF; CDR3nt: TGTGCCAGCAGCTCGCATGACAGACAGGGGACGGGTTCACCCCTCCACTTT
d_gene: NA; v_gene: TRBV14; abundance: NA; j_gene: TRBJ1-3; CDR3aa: CASSHIPPVASGNTIYF; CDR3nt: TGTGCCAGCAGCCACATTCCCCCAGTGGCCTCTGGAAACACCATATATTTT
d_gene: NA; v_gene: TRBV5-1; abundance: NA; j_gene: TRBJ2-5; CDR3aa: CASSLGGEETQYF; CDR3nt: TGCGCCAGCAGCTTAGGGGGAGAAGAGACCCAGTACTTC
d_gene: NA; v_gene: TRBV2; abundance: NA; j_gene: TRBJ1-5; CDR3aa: CASSGRVQWDQPQHF; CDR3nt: TGTGCCAGCAGTGGCAGGGTGCAGTGGGATCAGCCCCAGCATTTT
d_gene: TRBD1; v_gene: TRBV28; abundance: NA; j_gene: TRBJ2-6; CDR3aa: CASSPRTGPGANVLTF; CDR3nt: TGTGCCAGCAGTCCCCGGACAGGTCCAGGGGCCAACGTCCTGACTTTC
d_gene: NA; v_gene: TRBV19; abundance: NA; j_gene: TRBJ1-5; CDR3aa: CASSIRQGYNQPQHF; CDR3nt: TGTGCCAGTAGTATCCGGCAGGGGTACAATCAGCCCCAGCATTTT
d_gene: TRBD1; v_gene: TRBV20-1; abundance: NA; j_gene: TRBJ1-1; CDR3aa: CRGQASEAFF; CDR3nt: TGCAGGGGACAGGCCTCTGAAGCTTTCTTT
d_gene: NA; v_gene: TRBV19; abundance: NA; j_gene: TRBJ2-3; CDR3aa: CASSIVWARGDTQYF; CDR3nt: TGTGCCAGTAGTATAGTTTGGGCACGGGGGGATACGCAGTATTTT
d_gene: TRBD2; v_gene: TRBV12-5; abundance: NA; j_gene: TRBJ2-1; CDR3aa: CASGFIAGTYNEQFF; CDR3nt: TGTGCTAGTGGTTTTATAGCGGGGACCTACAATGAGCAGTTCTTC
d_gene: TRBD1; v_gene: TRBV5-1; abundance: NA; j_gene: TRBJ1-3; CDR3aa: CASSLAGQGTGNTIYF; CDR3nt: TGCGCCAGCAGCTTGGCCGGACAGGGCACTGGAAACACCATATATTTT
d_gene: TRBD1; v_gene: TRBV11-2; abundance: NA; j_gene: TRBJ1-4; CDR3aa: CASSPTTGKNEKLFF; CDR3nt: TGTGCCAGCAGCCCAACGACAGGGAAAAATGAAAAACTGTTTTTT
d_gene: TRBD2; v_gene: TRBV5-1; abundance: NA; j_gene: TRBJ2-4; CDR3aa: CASSNGGAQNIQYF; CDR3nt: TGCGCCAGCAGTAACGGGGGGGCCCAAAACATTCAGTACTTC
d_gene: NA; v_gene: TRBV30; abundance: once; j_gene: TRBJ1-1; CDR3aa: CAWSVVQGNTEAFF; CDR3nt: TGTGCCTGGAGTGTTGTTCAGGGGAACACTGAAGCTTTCTTT
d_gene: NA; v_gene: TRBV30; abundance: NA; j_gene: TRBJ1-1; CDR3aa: CALGRLNTEAFF; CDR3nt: TGTGCCTTGGGGAGGCTTAACACTGAAGCTTTCTTT
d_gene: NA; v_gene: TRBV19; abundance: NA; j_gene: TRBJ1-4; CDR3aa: CASSRSLATNEKLFF; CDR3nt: TGTGCCAGTAGTCGCAGTCTTGCAACTAATGAAAAACTGTTTTTT
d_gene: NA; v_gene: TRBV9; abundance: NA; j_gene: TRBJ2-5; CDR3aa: CASSVGGQETQYF; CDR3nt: TGTGCCAGCAGCGTAGGAGGCCAAGAGACCCAGTACTTC
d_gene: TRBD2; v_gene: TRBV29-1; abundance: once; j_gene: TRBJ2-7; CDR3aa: CSVEVTGTSGSYEQYF; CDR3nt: TGCAGCGTTGAAGTAACGGGGACTAGCGGATCCTACGAGCAGTACTTC
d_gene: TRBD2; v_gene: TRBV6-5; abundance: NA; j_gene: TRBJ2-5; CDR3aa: CASRLSGEETQYF; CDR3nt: TGTGCCAGCAGGCTTAGCGGGGAAGAGACCCAGTACTTC
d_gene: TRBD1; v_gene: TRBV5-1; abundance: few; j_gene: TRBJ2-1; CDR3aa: CASSAGTGVNNEQFF; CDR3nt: TGCGCCAGCAGCGCCGGGACAGGGGTTAACAATGAGCAGTTCTTC
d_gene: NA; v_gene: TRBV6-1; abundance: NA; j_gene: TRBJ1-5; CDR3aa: CASNLVRGYNQPQHF; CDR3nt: TGTGCCAGCAACCTCGTGCGAGGGTACAATCAGCCCCAGCATTTT
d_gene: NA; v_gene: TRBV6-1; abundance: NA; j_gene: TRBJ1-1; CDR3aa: CASSASPGATEAFF; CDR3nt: TGTGCCAGCAGCGCCTCTCCTGGGGCCACTGAAGCTTTCTTT
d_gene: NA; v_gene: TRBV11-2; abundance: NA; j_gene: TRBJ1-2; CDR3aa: CASSPGIGGSQPGYTF; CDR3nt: TGTGCCAGCAGCCCCGGCATCGGAGGCTCCCAACCTGGCTACACCTTC
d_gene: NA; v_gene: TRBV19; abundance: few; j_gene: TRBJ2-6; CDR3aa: CASSQRWAMLISGANVLTF; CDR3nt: TGTGCCAGTAGTCAAAGATGGGCGATGCTAATCTCTGGGGCCAACGTCCTGACTTTC
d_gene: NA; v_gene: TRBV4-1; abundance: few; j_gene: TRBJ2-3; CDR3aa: CASSLPGQGTDTQYF; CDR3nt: TGCGCCAGCAGTCTCCCAGGCCAGGGCACAGATACGCAGTATTTT
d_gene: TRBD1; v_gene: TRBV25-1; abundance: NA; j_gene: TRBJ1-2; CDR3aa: CASSKTGGPNYGYTF; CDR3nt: TGTGCCAGCAGTAAGACAGGGGGCCCTAACTATGGCTACACCTTC
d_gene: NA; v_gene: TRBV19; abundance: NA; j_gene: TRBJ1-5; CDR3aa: CASSRSPNQPQHF; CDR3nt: TGTGCCAGCTCCAGGTCTCCTAATCAGCCCCAGCATTTT
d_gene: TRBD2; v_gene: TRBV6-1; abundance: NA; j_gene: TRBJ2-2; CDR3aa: CASSVGGGNTGELFF; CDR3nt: TGTGCCAGCAGTGTCGGGGGGGGGAACACCGGGGAGCTGTTTTTT
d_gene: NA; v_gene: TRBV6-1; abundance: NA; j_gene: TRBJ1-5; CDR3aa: CASSDEGGQPQHF; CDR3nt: TGTGCCAGCAGTGATGAAGGAGGTCAGCCCCAGCATTTT
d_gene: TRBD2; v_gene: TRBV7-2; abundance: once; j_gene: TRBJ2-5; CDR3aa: CASSPGTSGGYQETQYF; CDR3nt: TGTGCCAGCAGCCCCGGGACTAGCGGGGGCTACCAAGAGACCCAGTACTTC
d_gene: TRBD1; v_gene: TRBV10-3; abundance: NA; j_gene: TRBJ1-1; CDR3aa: CAISESGGTGGRSTEAFF; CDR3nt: TGTGCCATCAGTGAGTCGGGGGGGACAGGGGGAAGGAGCACTGAAGCTTTCTTT
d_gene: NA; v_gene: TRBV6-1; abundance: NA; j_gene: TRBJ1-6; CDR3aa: CASSEARGSPLHF; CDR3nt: TGTGCCAGCAGTGAAGCTAGGGGATCACCCCTCCACTTT
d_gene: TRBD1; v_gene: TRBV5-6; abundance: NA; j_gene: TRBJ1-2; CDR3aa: CASSETGTGGINYGYTF; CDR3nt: TGTGCCAGCAGCGAAACCGGGACAGGGGGAATAAACTATGGCTACACCTTC
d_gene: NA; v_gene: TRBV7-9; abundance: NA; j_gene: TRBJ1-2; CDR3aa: CASSSASSYGYTF; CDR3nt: TGTGCCAGCAGCTCAGCCTCCAGCTATGGCTACACCTTC
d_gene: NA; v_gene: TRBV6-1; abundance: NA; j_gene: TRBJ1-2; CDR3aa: CASLPTGMGGYTF; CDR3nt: TGTGCCAGCCTCCCGACAGGAATGGGTGGCTACACCTTC
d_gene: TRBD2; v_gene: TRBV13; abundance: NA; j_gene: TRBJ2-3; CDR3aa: CASSLASGHADTQYF; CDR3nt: TGTGCCAGCAGCTTAGCTAGCGGCCACGCAGATACGCAGTATTTT
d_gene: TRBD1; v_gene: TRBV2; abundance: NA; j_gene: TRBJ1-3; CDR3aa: CASSETGAGNTIYF; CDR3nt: TGTGCCAGCAGTGAAACAGGGGCAGGAAACACCATATATTTT